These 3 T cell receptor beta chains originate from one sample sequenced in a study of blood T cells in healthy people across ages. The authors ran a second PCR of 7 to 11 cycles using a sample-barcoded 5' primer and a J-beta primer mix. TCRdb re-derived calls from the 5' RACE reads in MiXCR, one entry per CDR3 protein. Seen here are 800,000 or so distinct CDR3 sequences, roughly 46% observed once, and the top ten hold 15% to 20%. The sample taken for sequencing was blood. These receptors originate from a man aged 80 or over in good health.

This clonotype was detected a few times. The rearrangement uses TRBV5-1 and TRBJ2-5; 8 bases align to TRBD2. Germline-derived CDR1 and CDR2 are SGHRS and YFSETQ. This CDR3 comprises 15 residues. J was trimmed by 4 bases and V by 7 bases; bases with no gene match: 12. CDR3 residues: CASGSAGGGGETQYF. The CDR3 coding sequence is TGCGCCAGCGGTTCGGCGGGAGGCGGTGGAGAGACCCAGTACTTC.

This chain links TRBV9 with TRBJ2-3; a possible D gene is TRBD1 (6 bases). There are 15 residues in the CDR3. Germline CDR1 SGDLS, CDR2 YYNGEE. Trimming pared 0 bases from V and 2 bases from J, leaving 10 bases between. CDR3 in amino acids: CASSVEGVLTDTQYF. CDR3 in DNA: TGTGCCAGCAGCGTAGAGGGGGTTCTCACAGATACGCAGTATTTT. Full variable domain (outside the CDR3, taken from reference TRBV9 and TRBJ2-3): DSGVTQTPKHLITATGQRVTLRCSPRSGDLSVYWYQQSLDQGLQFLIQYYNGEERAKGNILERFSAQQFPDLHSELNLSSLELGDSALYFCASSVEGVLTDTQYFGPGTRLTVL.

CDR3 sequence (DNA): TGTGCCAGCAGCCAAGAGACGCGAACGCAGTATTTT. Translating gives CASSQETRTQYF. The rearrangement joins TRBV3-1 to TRBJ2-3; no firm D call. The CDR3 spans 12 residues. CDR1 and CDR2 (germline): LGHDT, YNNKEL (reference sequence). Trimming removed 0 bases at V and 9 bases at J, with 7 bases between.